This T cell receptor beta chain was obtained from a study of blood T cells in healthy people across ages. Study-level points and caveats: Older age coincided with a roughly linear decline in TCR beta diversity per million T cells. Both higher diversity and more naive CD4+ cells marked long-lived donors when set against aged donors.

Germline V lookup: CDR1 SGHVS, CDR2 FNYEAQ. The CDR3 has 15 amino acids. V gave up 3 bases and J gave up 0 bases, with 8 bases separating them. Alongside a J-beta primer mix, a sample-barcoded 5' primer served in a second PCR lasting about 7 to 12 cycles. From the 5' RACE reads, TCRdb called clonotypes with MiXCR, one entry per CDR3 protein. Here the sample spans about 780,000 distinct CDR3 sequences, roughly 26% being singletons. Of note for this clonotype: Its specificity is not known. The missing conserved phenylalanine or tryptophan at the end of this CDR3 makes a read error likely.

Every sample yielded at least 6.5 million isolated PBMCs. This sample also belongs to another study, concerning T cells of mothers and their children.

Sequencing used blood. This chain connects TRBV7-6 to TRBJ1-4; D unclear. The sequence came from a boy aged 5-17 years in good health. The CDR3: CASSFSPSTNEKLFS. CDR3 DNA sequence: TGTGCCAGCAGCTTCTCCCCCTCAACTAATGAAAAACTGTTTTCT.